The sample holds a few counts of the clone carrying this TCR beta chain. Antigen specificity is unknown. Read coverage stops 3 residues before the CDR3 terminus; the germline J gene supplies the remainder. The CDR3 contains 15 residues. From germline, CDR1 is SGHTA and CDR2 FQGNSA. The germline V and J ends were trimmed by 3 bases and 7 bases, with 16 bases remaining between them. This sample was included in a study of T cell clonality in common variable immunodeficiency. Study results and limitations: Common variable immunodeficiency TCR beta sequences reportedly had fewer deletions and N-nucleotide insertions. Compared with healthy controls, CVID subjects showed increased TCRbeta clonality, mostly in about a third.

The assay was immunoSEQ multiplex PCR, and TCRdb's table has in-frame clones only and misses some. In total the sample includes tens of thousands of clones, none of them seen once. The chain uses TRBV7-2 and TRBJ2-1; D is ambiguous. Sequencing input: peripheral blood mononuclear cells. This receptor was identified in a person aged 18-70 years in good health. The sequenced part of the CDR3 DNA is TGTGCCAGCAGCTTCACCCTAGACCCGAGGAATGAG. It translates to CASSFTLDPRNE. The CDR3 in its entirety is CASSFTLDPRNEQFF.